Listed here are 3 T cell receptor beta chains from one sample, sequenced in a study of vaccination and CD4 T cells after COVID-19. The Oncomine TCR Beta short-read assay sequenced DNA from cultured CD4+ T cells. In TCRdb, the PCR reads were re-called with MiXCR into one record per CDR3 protein. The sample includes some 26,000 distinct CDR3 sequences, over 55% of them seen just once. The antigens these receptors bind are not known. Documented treatment: 10-day PBMC culture with coronavirus spike peptide pools or control peptides (ViraFEST assay). The material sequenced was CD4+ T cells from blood, cultured in vitro, taken after SARS-CoV-2 vaccination. The receptors come from a human donor who received a COVID-19 vaccine.

This clonotype was detected a few times. The genes are TRBV21-1 and TRBJ2-5; the D segment call TRBD1 is taken from the table without a DNA check. TRBV21-1 is termed a pseudogene. This CDR3 contains 18 residues. CDR3 in amino acids: CASSKGSDHTGVKETQYF. The CDR3 DNA sequence: TGTGCCAGCAGCAAAGGAAGCGATCACACCGGGGTAAAAGAGACCCAGTACTTC.

The rearrangement links TRBV6-1 to TRBJ1-1; TRBD1 is a possible D gene (5 bases). CDR3 size: 12 residues. CDR1 is MNHNS and CDR2 is SASEGT in the germline V gene. V lost 9 bases and J lost 1, with 9 bases in between. CDR3 sequence: CARGPANTEAFF. The DNA of the CDR3 is TGTGCCAGGGGGCCTGCGAACACTGAAGCTTTCTTT.

This clonotype was seen a single time. The limits of the CDR3 on the DNA are not certain, so only TCRdb's listed CDR3 is given. The chain combines TRBV20-1 with TRBJ1-2; whether TRBD1, the table's D call, matches the DNA was not checked. The CDR3 extends over 13 residues, inclusive of both ends. Germline lookup yields CDR1 DFQATT and CDR2 SNEGSKA (reference sequence). CDR3: CSAVPGRNYGCTF.